This TCR beta chain comes out of a study of OX40 agonist ivuxolimab in advanced cancers. Study-wide context: Dosing consisted of intravenous ivuxolimab at 0.01 to 10 mg/kg every 2 weeks. Broader study findings: In CD8+ T cells, expanded clones were on average more numerous than in CD4+.

The method was immunoSEQ multiplex PCR; TCRdb's version includes in-frame clones alone and lacks a portion of them. Here the sample spans around 76,000 clones, about 73% being singletons. CDR1 MNHEY and CDR2 SMNVEV come from the germline V gene (reference sequence). Trimming cost V 5 bases and J 2 bases, with 19 bases left between them. This CDR3 region has 18 residues. Regarding this clone: Its specificity is not known.

The TCR was taken from an adult with an advanced solid tumor such as melanoma, head and neck, liver or kidney cancer. This specimen consisted of CD4+ or CD8+ T cells sorted from blood, obtained in a trial of the OX40 agonist ivuxolimab. V and J are TRBV27 and TRBJ2-6, with D perhaps assigned TRBD1 or TRBD2 (5 bases each). This CDR3 is CASSQRSSGAAGANVLTF. The CDR3 nucleotides are TGTGCCAGCAGTCAGAGATCCTCCGGGGCTGCTGGGGCCAACGTCCTGACTTTC.